A single sample is the source of the 26 T cell receptor beta chains below, sequenced in a study of cytomegalovirus exposure and HLA in healthy donors. Amplification used 60 Vbeta primers and 13 Jbeta primers. Here immunoSEQ multiplex PCR was the method, and the copy in TCRdb shows in-frame clones only, minus some. Among 180,000 or so clones listed, around 80% were seen once. Specimen: PBMCs. These receptors came from a young man in good health and CMV-seronegative.

The chain is built from TRBV4-3 and TRBJ2-5, with 11 bases aligning to TRBD2. The CDR3 consists of 16 residues. Looked up from germline, CDR1 is LGHNA and CDR2 is YSLEER. Unmatched junction bases numbered 2, after V lost 1 base and J lost 1 base. The CDR3: CASSQGTSGGQETQYF. For the CDR3, the DNA is TGCGCCAGCAGCCAAGGTACTAGCGGGGGCCAAGAGACCCAGTACTTC.

This rearrangement joins TRBV7-9 to TRBJ2-4; 8 bases match TRBD1. J gave up 1 base and V 6 bases, and 5 bases lay outside the gene matches. Per germline, CDR1 SEHNR and CDR2 FQNEAQ (reference sequence). The CDR3 runs to 15 residues. The CDR3 nucleotides read TGTGCCAGCAGTATCTGGACAGGGGCCAAAAACATTCAGTACTTC. Translated: CASSIWTGAKNIQYF. Filled out from reference TRBV7-9 and TRBJ2-4, the complete variable domain reads DTGVSQNPRHKITKRGQNVTFRCDPISEHNRLYWYRQTLGQGPEFLTYFQNEAQLEKSRLLSDRFSAERPKGSFSTLEIQRTEQGDSAMYLCASSIWTGAKNIQYFGAGTRLSVL.

The V gene is TRBV4-3, the J gene TRBJ2-5; the match to TRBD1 covers 10 bases. The end of the DNA is better explained by TRBJ2-7, so the J call may be wrong. The CDR3 runs 16 residues. The germline V gene encodes CDR1 LGHNA and CDR2 YSLEER. The CDR3 DNA reads as TGCGCCAGCAGCCAAGAGACAGGGGGCGGAATCTACGAGCAGTACTTC. As protein: CASSQETGGGIYEQYF.

The chain employs TRBV30 and TRBJ2-5; 11 positions agree with TRBD1. This CDR3 spans 13 amino acids. V was pared by 5 bases and J by 5 bases, with 4 bases of the junction left unmatched. CDR1 and CDR2 from the germline V gene are GTSNPN and SVGIG (reference sequence). The CDR3 bases are TGTGCCTGGCAGGGACAGGGGGATGAGACCCAGTACTTC. Protein sequence: CAWQGQGDETQYF. The full variable domain, in which reference TRBV30 and TRBJ2-5 provide the parts outside the CDR3, is SQTIHQWPATLVQPVGSPLSLECTVEGTSNPNLYWYRQAAGRGLQLLFYSVGIGQISSEVPQNLSASRPQDRQFILSSKKLLLSDSGFYLCAWQGQGDETQYFGPGTRLLVL.

V is TRBV7-6 and J is TRBJ1-1, with TRBD1 matching over 7 bases. Per germline, CDR1 SGHVS and CDR2 FNYEAQ. The V segment lost 5 bases and the J segment 3 bases; nucleotides outside the gene matches: 9. CDR3 length equals 15 residues. CDR3 sequence: CASSGNRGSDTEAFF. In nucleotides, the CDR3 is TGTGCCAGCAGCGGAAACAGGGGATCGGACACTGAAGCTTTCTTT.

This clone was seen just once. The V gene is TRBV9, the J gene TRBJ2-5; TRBD2 matches at 13 bases. The germline V gene encodes CDR1 SGDLS and CDR2 YYNGEE. Trimming took 6 bases from V and 5 from J; bases not matched to a gene: 10. The CDR3 spans 16 residues. CDR3 sequence (DNA): TGTGCCAGCACCACCGGACTAGCGGGAGCGGGGGAGACCCAGTACTTC. Protein: CASTTGLAGAGETQYF.

CDR3 sequence (DNA): TGTGCCAGCAGCGAGTGGACAGGGGGGCCCGAGCAGTACTTC. It translates to CASSEWTGGPEQYF. The chain has TRBV5-8 and TRBJ2-7, with TRBD1 matching 10 bases. The CDR3 is made up of 14 amino acids. V shed 4 bases, J shed 6 bases, and the junction held 7 bases outside the gene matches. CDR1 SGHTS and CDR2 YDEGEE come from the germline V gene.

The sample holds one count of this clone. The chain links TRBV11-2 to TRBJ2-7; 11 positions match TRBD2. The V segment lost 5 bases and the J segment 0 bases; nucleotides outside the gene matches: 12. Germline CDR1 SGHAT, CDR2 FQNNGV. CDR3 length equals 18 residues. The CDR3 nucleotides read TGTGCCAGCAGCGGGAGTGGGGCTAGCGGGGGGTACTCCTACGAGCAGTACTTC. Translated, it gives CASSGSGASGGYSYEQYF.

The chain employs TRBV7-8 and TRBJ2-5, with TRBD2 matching 8 bases. Germline CDR1 is SGHVS and CDR2 is FQNEAQ. The CDR3 totals 17 residues. Trimming took 4 bases from V and 8 from J; bases not matched to a gene: 18. CDR3 sequence: CASSSFGQTGREGTQYF. CDR3 nucleotides: TGTGCCAGCAGCTCCTTTGGACAGACCGGTCGGGAGGGAACCCAGTACTTC.

The chain combines TRBV9 with TRBJ2-2; D is uncertain. V dropped 4 bases and J dropped 9 bases, with 10 bases sitting between them. Germline V lookup: CDR1 SGDLS, CDR2 YYNGEE. The CDR3 runs to 12 residues. Here the CDR3 DNA reads TGTGCCAGCAGCCCCTCTTCCCGGGAGCTGTTTTTT. It is translated as CASSPSSRELFF.

The V gene is TRBV7-9, the J gene TRBJ2-7, with TRBD2 as a possible D gene (5 bases). The V gene lost 0 bases and the J gene lost 2 bases, with 11 bases spanning the gap. This CDR3 is 15 amino acids long. Germline CDR1 reads SEHNR; CDR2 reads FQNEAQ (reference sequence). Here the CDR3 reads CASSLAPGNPYEQYF. The CDR3 DNA follows: TGTGCCAGCAGCTTAGCGCCGGGAAACCCCTACGAGCAGTACTTC.

The chain couples TRBV19 to TRBJ1-6; 8 nucleotides match TRBD1. This CDR3 is built from 16 residues. The ends lost 9 bases at V and 8 bases at J; junction bases unmatched: 15. The V gene's germline CDR1 is LNHDA and CDR2 SQIVND (reference sequence). CDR3 protein: CASSGTGGNLYSPLHF. The CDR3 nucleotides are TGTGCCAGCAGTGGCACAGGGGGTAATCTCTATTCACCCCTCCACTTT. Drawing the rest from reference TRBV19 and TRBJ1-6, the complete variable domain is DGGITQSPKYLFRKEGQNVTLSCEQNLNHDAMYWYRQDPGQGLRLIYYSQIVNDFQKGDIAEGYSVSREKKESFPLTVTSAQKNPTAFYLCASSGTGGNLYSPLHFGNGTRLTVT.

This rearrangement joins TRBV7-2 to TRBJ2-5; tentative D call: TRBD2 (5 bases). CDR1 is SGHTA and CDR2 is FQGNSA in the germline V gene. The CDR3 runs to 11 residues. V gave up 6 bases and J gave up 6 bases, with 8 bases separating them. CDR3 loop: CASRLEKTQYF. CDR3 nucleotides: TGTGCCAGCAGACTAGAGAAGACCCAGTACTTC. The variable domain in full, completed from reference TRBV7-2 and TRBJ2-5, reads GAGVSQSPSNKVTEKGKDVELRCDPISGHTALYWYRQSLGQGLEFLIYFQGNSAPDKSGLPSDRFSAERTGGSVSTLTIQRTQQEDSAVYLCASRLEKTQYFGPGTRLLVL.

This clone was seen just once. The chain uses TRBV19 and TRBJ2-1, with no clear D. CDR3 length: 14 residues. Trimming took off 1 base at V and 6 bases at J, with 10 bases between the two ends. Germline V gene lookup returns CDR1 LNHDA and CDR2 SQIVND (reference sequence). The CDR3 DNA reads as TGTGCCAGTAGTATAGGAGTCGCCGGCAATGAGCAGTTCTTC. This codes for CASSIGVAGNEQFF. The variable domain in full, completed from reference TRBV19 and TRBJ2-1, reads DGGITQSPKYLFRKEGQNVTLSCEQNLNHDAMYWYRQDPGQGLRLIYYSQIVNDFQKGDIAEGYSVSREKKESFPLTVTSAQKNPTAFYLCASSIGVAGNEQFFGPGTRLTVL.

Only one count was recorded for this clone. This chain connects TRBV15 to TRBJ2-7, with 8 bases identical to TRBD1. Looked up from germline, CDR1 is LNHNV and CDR2 is YYDKDF (reference sequence). The V segment lost 3 bases and the J segment 2 bases; nucleotides outside the gene matches: 12. The CDR3 sequence is 17 residues long. CDR3 protein: CATSSGPFGTGTYEQYF. The CDR3 bases are TGTGCCACCAGCAGTGGTCCTTTCGGGACAGGAACCTACGAGCAGTACTTC.

The chain carries TRBV10-3 and TRBJ2-5; 8 nucleotides agree with TRBD2. CDR3 length: 19 residues. Germline CDR1 reads ENHRY; CDR2 reads SYGVKD. J lost 1 base, V lost 0 bases, and 13 bases had no gene match. The CDR3 DNA reads as TGTGCCATCAGTGAGTCGGGACTAGAAGATGGGCTTTTCCAAGAGACCCAGTACTTC. This gives the protein CAISESGLEDGLFQETQYF.

Concerning this clone: Other nucleotide sequences in the sample specify the same CDR3. The J gene is TRBJ2-7, the V gene TRBV4-1; 10 bases are shared with TRBD2. V lost 1 base and J lost 5; bases outside the gene matches: 5. Germline V gene data show CDR1 as MGHRA and CDR2 as YSYEKL. CDR3 length: 15 amino acids. The CDR3 sequence is CASSQGTSGRDEQYF. The CDR3 DNA reads TGCGCCAGCAGCCAAGGGACCAGCGGGAGGGACGAGCAGTACTTC.

The CDR3 sequence is CAWSPTLSGSLSGELFF. Here the CDR3 DNA reads TGTGCCTGGAGCCCTACTTTGAGCGGGAGCCTATCCGGGGAGCTGTTTTTT. The chain couples TRBV30 to TRBJ2-2; 8 nucleotides line up with TRBD2. The CDR3 totals 17 residues. CDR1 is GTSNPN and CDR2 is SVGIG in the germline V gene (reference sequence). V trimming: 3 bases; J trimming: 6 bases; junction bases outside the gene matches: 15.

The J gene is TRBJ2-2, the V gene TRBV28, with TRBD1 identical over 8 bases. CDR1 MDHEN and CDR2 SYDVKM come from the germline V gene. Losses at the gene ends were 9 bases for V and 4 bases for J; bases not matched to a gene: 13. The CDR3 length is 16 residues. The CDR3 DNA sequence: TGTGCCAGTTCCCCACCGGGACAGGTTCTCACCGGGGAGCTGTTTTTT. It codes for CASSPPGQVLTGELFF.

The chain recombines TRBV13 with TRBJ1-1; D call uncertain. This CDR3 contains 15 residues. Germline CDR1 and CDR2: PRHDT and FYEKMQ (reference sequence). V was cut by 1 base and J by 0 bases, with 9 bases left in between. The CDR3 DNA is TGTGCCAGCAGCTTAGAGGGAGGAGTGAACACTGAAGCTTTCTTT. As protein: CASSLEGGVNTEAFF.

This chain connects TRBV7-6 to TRBJ1-1; possible D gene TRBD1, 6 bases. Germline values: CDR1 SGHVS, CDR2 FNYEAQ. Trimming pared 5 bases from V and 3 bases from J, leaving 10 bases between. CDR3 length: 13 residues. CDR3 nucleotide sequence: TGTGCCAGCAGCCCACAGGGTTACACTGAAGCTTTCTTT. Translated: CASSPQGYTEAFF.

The V gene is TRBV28, the J gene TRBJ1-2, with a tentative D call TRBD1 (6 bases). Germline assignment: CDR1 MDHEN and CDR2 SYDVKM. Trimming cost V 6 bases and J 3 bases, with 11 bases left between them. The CDR3 consists of 13 residues. The CDR3 sequence: CASRGQIYYGYTF. For the CDR3, the DNA is TGTGCCAGCAGAGGACAGATCTACTATGGCTACACCTTC.

The chain recombines TRBV9 with TRBJ2-3; 10 bases fit TRBD2. V dropped 4 bases and J dropped 3; count of bases not matched to a gene: 8. This CDR3 comprises 16 residues. Per the germline V gene, CDR1 is SGDLS and CDR2 is YYNGEE. CDR3 protein: CASSSSGTSATDTQYF. The CDR3 DNA reads TGTGCCAGCAGCTCTTCCGGGACTAGCGCGACAGATACGCAGTATTTT.

This clone has just a few counts. The chain has TRBV4-2 and TRBJ2-7, with TRBD2 identical over 13 bases. Per the germline V gene, CDR1 is LGHNA and CDR2 is YNFKEQ. V lost 1 base and J lost 6; bases outside the gene matches: 6. The CDR3 has 16 residues. DNA for the CDR3: TGTGCCAGCAGCCAAGGGTCGGGACTAGCGGGGTTCGAGCAGTACTTC. This sequence encodes CASSQGSGLAGFEQYF.

The CDR3 sequence: CASSSLTESSYNEQFF. The CDR3 nucleotides are TGTGCCAGCAGCTCGCTGACTGAGAGCTCCTACAATGAGCAGTTCTTC. The chain joins TRBV5-6 to TRBJ2-1; no clear D gene. The CDR3 runs to 16 residues. The germline gives CDR1 SGHDT, CDR2 YYEEEE. The V and J ends lost 3 bases and 0 bases respectively, with 13 bases between them.

The V and J genes are TRBV10-3 and TRBJ2-7; TRBD1 aligns across 9 bases. The CDR3 runs to 13 residues. CDR1 and CDR2 from the germline V gene are ENHRY and SYGVKD. Trimming took 10 bases from V and 2 from J; bases not matched to a gene: 6. The CDR3: CASGTGGPYEQYF. The CDR3 nucleotides read TGTGCCAGCGGAACAGGGGGCCCCTACGAGCAGTACTTC.